This T cell receptor (beta chain) stems from a study of blood T cell repertoires in COVID-19 (dated by TCRdb to about 2020). Regarding the research as a whole: Samples from collaborators originated in the United States, Italy and Spain and spanned both the acute and convalescent phases of COVID-19. The prospective study material was composed of cDNA or gDNA derived from T cells, B-cell-depleted T cells, or PBMCs. The dataset comprised deeply sampled blood TCRbeta repertoires from subjects exposed to, actively infected with, or recovered from COVID-19. A freely available public database, intended as a resource for researchers studying the immune response to SARS-CoV-2, is where the repertoires were released. The samples were drawn from the first 160 participants of the ongoing ImmuneRACE study and from 1,254 subjects provided by 6 global collaborators. A de-identified subject ID, COVID-19 status, age in years and sex were almost always included in the sample metadata. Where HLA class I and class II types were available, the types were taken from metadata supplied by the sample provider, not from assay-based typing.

Notes on this clone: Its antigen is not yet known. It has no much larger one-base neighbor in the sample; base qualities were not kept.

There are 16 amino acids in the CDR3, from cysteine to phenylalanine inclusive. The read is trimmed to its CDR3 DNA, 48 bases read in frame from base 1. V ends up 1 base short and J 3 bases short, with an unmatched junction base count of 6. The CDR1 and CDR2 encoded by the germline V gene are MNHEY and SVGEGT. What the authors observed across the whole study: The quantity of clinical and demographic metadata differed by source and by participant and was supplied without curation.

Whole blood was collected in K2EDTA tubes by collaborating institutions according to the institutions' own protocols. For TCRbeta analysis, collaborator samples were shipped as frozen whole blood, as isolated PBMCs, or as DNA extracted from either sample type. TCRbeta CDR3 regions were amplified from genomic DNA by means of the immunoSEQ Assay, a bias-controlled multiplex PCR. On the authors' methods: Within the assay, amplification of reference gene primers was used to estimate how many nucleated cells each sample contained. To quantify the absolute abundance of each unique TCRbeta CDR3 rearrangement, sequence reads were collapsed and filtered. For each sample, productive Simpson clonality was calculated as the square root of Simpson's diversity index over productive rearrangements. Held by TCRdb, this immuneACCESS table contains in-frame sequences only and omits some clones. Under half of the omission traces to an unresolved V gene where checked; the cause of the rest is unknown. Clonal size and the V and J genes are those of that table, whereas D and trimming came from the DNA. In all, the sample holds 100,000 to 110,000 clones, and 87% of those were seen once. The ten largest clones capture less than 8.5% of the sample.

The receptor chain draws on TRBV6-2 or TRBV6-3 and TRBJ2-5, with 9 middle bases fitting TRBD2. This receptor was obtained from a man aged 25-45 years in a cohort sampled during active COVID-19. Sequencing was carried out using peripheral blood. The CDR3 is CASSYLQLAGKETQYF. The base sequence is TGTGCCAGCAGTTACTTACAGCTAGCGGGGAAAGAGACCCAGTACTTC.